The sequence of this TCR beta chain was determined in a study of T-cell reconstitution after alpha-beta-depleted transplantation in children. Study-wide results and limits: Several patients had high TCRbeta diversity at day 60; it came from surviving recipient T cells and thymic progenitors. Reportedly, roughly two months post-transplant, alpha-beta T cells arose from several hundred expanded graft clones. Newly produced T cells mostly accounted for T-cell counts and diversity one year post-transplant.

Worth noting for this clonotype: Its matching antigen is unknown.

Preparation of the TCRbeta library was carried out with unique molecular identifiers. TCRdb independently ran MiXCR on the PCR reads; one entry per CDR3 protein. This sample has 450,000 to 600,000 distinct CDR3 sequences, with 10% to 15% found just once. Between the trimmed V and J ends, which lost 5 bases and 2 bases, there was a span of 24 bases. The CDR3 runs to 19 residues. The germline V gene encodes CDR1 SGHAT and CDR2 FQNNGV. Sample: PBMCs, mostly from graft donor cells, taken 360 days after TCRalphabeta/CD19-depleted stem cell transplant. This clonotype was sampled from a male patient under 18 who had a stem cell transplant for acute myeloid leukemia, so the T cells may come from the graft donor. The gene calls are TRBV11-2 and TRBJ2-2; D unclear. CDR3 coding DNA: TGTGCCAGCAGCCTTCGGACGGCTCGTATGACCTTTAACACCGGGGAGCTGTTTTTT. Residues: CASSLRTARMTFNTGELFF.